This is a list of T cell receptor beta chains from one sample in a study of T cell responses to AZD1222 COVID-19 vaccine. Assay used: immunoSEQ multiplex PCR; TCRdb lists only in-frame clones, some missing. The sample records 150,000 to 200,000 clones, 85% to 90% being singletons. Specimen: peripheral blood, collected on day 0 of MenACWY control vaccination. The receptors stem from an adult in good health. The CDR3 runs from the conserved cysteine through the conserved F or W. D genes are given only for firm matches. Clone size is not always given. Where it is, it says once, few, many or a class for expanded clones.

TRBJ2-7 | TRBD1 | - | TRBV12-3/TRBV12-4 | CASSGQGGNEQYF | TGTGCCAGCAGCGGACAGGGGGGCAACGAGCAGTACTTC
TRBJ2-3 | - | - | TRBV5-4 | CASSLGLTSTDTQYF | TGTGCCAGCAGCTTGGGACTTACTAGCACAGATACGCAGTATTTT
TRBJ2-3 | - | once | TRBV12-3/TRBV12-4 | CASSFNSGDTQYF | TGTGCCAGCAGTTTTAATTCCGGAGATACGCAGTATTTT
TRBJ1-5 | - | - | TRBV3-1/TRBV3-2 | CASSQVEETGSNQPQHF | TGTGCCAGCAGCCAAGTTGAGGAAACGGGCAGCAATCAGCCCCAGCATTTT
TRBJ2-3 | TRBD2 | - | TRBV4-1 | CASSQDLGAGGPPDTQYF | TGCGCCAGCAGCCAAGATCTTGGTGCGGGAGGGCCCCCAGATACGCAGTATTTT
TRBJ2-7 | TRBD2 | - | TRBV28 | CASHTSGRIYEQYF | TGTGCCAGCCATACTAGCGGTAGGATCTACGAGCAGTACTTC
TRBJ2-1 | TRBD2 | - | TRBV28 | CASKNSGRVEQFF | TGTGCCAGCAAGAATAGCGGGAGAGTTGAGCAGTTCTTC
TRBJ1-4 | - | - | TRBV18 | CASSPGATNEKLFF | TGTGCCAGCTCACCGGGGGCAACTAATGAAAAACTGTTTTTT
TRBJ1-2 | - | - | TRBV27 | CASSFDNRDLPYGYTF | TGTGCCAGCAGTTTCGACAACAGGGATCTTCCCTATGGCTACACCTTC
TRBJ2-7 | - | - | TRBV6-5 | CASSYRTPQSYEQYF | TGTGCCAGCAGTTACCGTACGCCACAGTCCTACGAGCAGTACTTC
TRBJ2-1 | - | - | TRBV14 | CASSESSSSYNEQFF | TGTGCCAGCAGCGAATCTAGCAGCTCCTACAATGAGCAGTTCTTC
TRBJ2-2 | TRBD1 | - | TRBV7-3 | CASSYDRAGGELFF | TGTGCCAGCAGCTATGACAGGGCGGGCGGGGAGCTGTTTTTT
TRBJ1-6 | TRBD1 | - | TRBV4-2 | CASSQGEGAHSPLHF | TGTGCCAGCAGCCAAGGGGAGGGGGCGCATTCACCCCTCCACTTT
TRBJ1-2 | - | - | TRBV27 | CATSGGRGYTF | TGTGCCACTTCCGGAGGACGTGGCTACACCTTC
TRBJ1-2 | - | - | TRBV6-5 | CASREGGGASYGYTF | TGTGCCAGCAGAGAGGGGGGAGGGGCCAGCTATGGCTACACCTTC
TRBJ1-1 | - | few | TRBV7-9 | CASSLARTQGSAEAFF | TGTGCCAGCAGCTTAGCCCGAACACAGGGTAGCGCTGAAGCTTTCTTT
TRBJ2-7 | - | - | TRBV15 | CATSSDKAYEQYF | TGTGCCACCAGCAGCGACAAAGCCTACGAGCAGTACTTC
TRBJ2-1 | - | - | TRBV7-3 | CASSLGGTENNEQFF | TGTGCCAGCAGCCTAGGGGGGACTGAGAACAATGAGCAGTTCTTC
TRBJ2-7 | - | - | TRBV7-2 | CASSLAKGLSYEQYF | TGTGCCAGCAGCTTAGCGAAGGGGCTGAGCTACGAGCAGTACTTC
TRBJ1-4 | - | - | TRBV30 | CAWWGPGTEKLFF | TGTGCCTGGTGGGGACCCGGAACTGAAAAACTGTTTTTT
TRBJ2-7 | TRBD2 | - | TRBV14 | CASSQGDGRAYEQYF | TGTGCCAGCAGCCAAGGTGACGGGAGGGCCTACGAGCAGTACTTC
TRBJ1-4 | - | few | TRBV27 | CASSLQATNEKLFF | TGTGCCAGCAGCTTACAAGCAACTAATGAAAAACTGTTTTTT
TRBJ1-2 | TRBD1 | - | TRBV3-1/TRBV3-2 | CASSHVTGGGDGYTF | TGTGCCAGCAGCCATGTTACAGGGGGCGGGGATGGCTACACCTTC
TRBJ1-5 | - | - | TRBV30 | CAWGGKDTSNQPQHF | TGTGCCTGGGGGGGGAAGGACACCAGCAATCAGCCCCAGCATTTT
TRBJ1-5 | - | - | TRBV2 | CASSGRRSNQPQHF | TGTGCCAGCAGCGGGCGTAGGAGCAATCAGCCCCAGCATTTT
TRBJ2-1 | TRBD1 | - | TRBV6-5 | CASRLRDSSYNEQFF | TGTGCCAGCAGGCTCCGGGACAGCTCCTACAATGAGCAGTTCTTC
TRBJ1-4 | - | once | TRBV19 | CASSGLYTGTEKLFF | TGTGCCAGTAGTGGTTTGTATACAGGGACTGAAAAACTGTTTTTT
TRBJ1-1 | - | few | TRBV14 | CASSQPGKNTEAFF | TGTGCCAGCAGCCAACCGGGAAAGAACACTGAAGCTTTCTTT
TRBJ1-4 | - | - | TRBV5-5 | CASSLASDEKLFF | TGTGCCAGCAGCTTGGCGTCAGATGAAAAACTGTTTTTT
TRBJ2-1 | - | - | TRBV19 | CASTPGRRNEQFF | TGTGCCAGTACGCCGGGCCGGAGGAATGAGCAGTTCTTC
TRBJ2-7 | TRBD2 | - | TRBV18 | CASHDAGANPYEQYF | TGTGCCAGCCATGATGCGGGAGCCAACCCCTACGAGCAGTACTTC
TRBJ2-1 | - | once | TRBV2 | CASSDRGPYNEQFF | TGTGCCAGCAGTGACAGGGGACCCTACAATGAGCAGTTCTTC
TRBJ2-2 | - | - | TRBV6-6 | CASHVTRGELFF | TGTGCCAGCCACGTTACTCGCGGGGAGCTGTTTTTT
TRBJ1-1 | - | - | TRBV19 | CASSPGGRVEAFF | TGTGCCAGTAGTCCCGGGGGGAGAGTTGAAGCTTTCTTT
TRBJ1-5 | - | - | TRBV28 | CASRETVSNQPQHF | TGTGCCAGCAGGGAAACAGTTAGCAATCAGCCCCAGCATTTT
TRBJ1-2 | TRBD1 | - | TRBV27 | CASGKTGAVKLNYGYTF | TGTGCCAGCGGAAAAACAGGGGCTGTTAAATTGAACTATGGCTACACCTTC
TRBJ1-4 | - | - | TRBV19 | CASSQGYEGEKLFF | TGTGCCAGTTCCCAAGGGTATGAGGGTGAAAAACTGTTTTTT
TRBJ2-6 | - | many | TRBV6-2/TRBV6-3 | CASSEVSGANVLTF | TGTGCCAGCAGTGAGGTCTCTGGGGCCAACGTCCTGACTTTC
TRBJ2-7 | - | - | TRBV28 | CASSLGGWTRTYEQYF | TGTGCCAGCAGTTTGGGGGGTTGGACACGGACCTACGAGCAGTACTTC
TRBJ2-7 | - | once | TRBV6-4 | CASTAAGRRGPCEQYF | TGTGCCAGCACTGCCGCCGGGCGTCGGGGCCCTTGCGAGCAGTACTTC
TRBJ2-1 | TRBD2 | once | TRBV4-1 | CASSSPSGGAYNEQFF | TGCGCCAGCAGCTCCCCTAGCGGGGGGGCTTACAATGAGCAGTTCTTC
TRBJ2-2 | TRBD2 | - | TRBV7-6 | CATRGLAGEEAGELFF | TGTGCCACCCGCGGGCTAGCGGGAGAAGAGGCCGGGGAGCTGTTTTTT
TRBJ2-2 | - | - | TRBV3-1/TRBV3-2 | CASSPPRGSNTGELFF | TGTGCCAGCAGCCCCCCAAGGGGCTCGAACACCGGGGAGCTGTTTTTT
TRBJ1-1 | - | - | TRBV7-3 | CASSPTGDPLTEAFF | TGTGCCAGCAGCCCCACGGGGGATCCACTCACTGAAGCTTTCTTT
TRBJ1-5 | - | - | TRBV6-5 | CASRSQTGTQHF | TGTGCCAGCAGAAGCCAGACCGGGACCCAGCATTTT
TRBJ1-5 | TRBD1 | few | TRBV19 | CASSIRQGDQPQHF | TGTGCCAGTAGTATTCGACAGGGCGATCAGCCCCAGCATTTT
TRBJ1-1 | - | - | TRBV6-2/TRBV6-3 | CASSYSTQFHTEAFF | TGTGCCAGCAGTTACTCGACCCAGTTTCACACTGAAGCTTTCTTT
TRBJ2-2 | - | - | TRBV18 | CASSPRGDGELFF | TGTGCCAGCTCACCACGGGGCGACGGGGAGCTGTTTTTT
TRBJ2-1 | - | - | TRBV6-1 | CASSEAWNYNEQFF | TGTGCCAGCAGTGAAGCATGGAACTACAATGAGCAGTTCTTC
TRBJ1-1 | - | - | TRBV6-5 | CASSSIMNTEAFF | TGTGCCAGCAGCTCTATCATGAACACTGAAGCTTTCTTT
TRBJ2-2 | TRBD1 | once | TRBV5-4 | CASSLGDRGATGELFF | TGTGCCAGCAGCTTGGGGGACAGGGGAGCCACCGGGGAGCTGTTTTTT
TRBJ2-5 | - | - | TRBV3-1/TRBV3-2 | CASSQGGYQETQYF | TGTGCCAGCAGCCAAGGGGGGTACCAAGAGACCCAGTACTTC
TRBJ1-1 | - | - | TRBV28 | CASSLRTTNTEAFF | TGTGCCAGCAGTTTAAGGACAACGAACACTGAAGCTTTCTTT
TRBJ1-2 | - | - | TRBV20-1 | CSASPGLQGYGYTF | TGCAGTGCTAGTCCGGGACTCCAGGGGTATGGCTACACCTTC
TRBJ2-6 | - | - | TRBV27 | CASSLSRTGANVLTF | TGTGCCAGCAGTTTATCCCGAACTGGGGCCAACGTCCTGACTTTC
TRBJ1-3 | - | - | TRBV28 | CASRLDNSGNTIYF | TGTGCCAGCAGACTGGACAACTCTGGAAACACCATATATTTT